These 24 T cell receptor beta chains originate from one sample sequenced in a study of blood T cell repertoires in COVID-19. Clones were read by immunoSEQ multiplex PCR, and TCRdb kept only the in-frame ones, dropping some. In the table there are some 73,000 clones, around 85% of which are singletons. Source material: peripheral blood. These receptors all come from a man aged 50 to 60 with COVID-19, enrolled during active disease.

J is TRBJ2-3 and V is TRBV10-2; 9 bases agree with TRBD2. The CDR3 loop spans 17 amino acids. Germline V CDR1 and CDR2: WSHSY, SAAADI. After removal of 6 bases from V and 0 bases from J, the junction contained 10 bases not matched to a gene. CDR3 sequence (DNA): TGCGCCAGCAGCCGGCTAGCGGGACGGTTAAGCACAGATACGCAGTATTTT. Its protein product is CASSRLAGRLSTDTQYF.

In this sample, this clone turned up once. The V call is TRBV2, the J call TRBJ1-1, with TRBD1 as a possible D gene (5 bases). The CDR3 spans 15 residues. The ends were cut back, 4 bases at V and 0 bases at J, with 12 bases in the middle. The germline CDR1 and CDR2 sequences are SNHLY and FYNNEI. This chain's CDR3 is CASSGAGLMNTEAFF. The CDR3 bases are TGTGCCAGCAGTGGGGCAGGGCTAATGAACACTGAAGCTTTCTTT.

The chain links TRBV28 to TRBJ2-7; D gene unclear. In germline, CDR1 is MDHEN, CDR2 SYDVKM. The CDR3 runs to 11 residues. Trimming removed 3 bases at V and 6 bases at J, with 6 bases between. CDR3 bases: TGTGCCAGCAGTTTCACGGGCGAGCAGTACTTC. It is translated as CASSFTGEQYF.

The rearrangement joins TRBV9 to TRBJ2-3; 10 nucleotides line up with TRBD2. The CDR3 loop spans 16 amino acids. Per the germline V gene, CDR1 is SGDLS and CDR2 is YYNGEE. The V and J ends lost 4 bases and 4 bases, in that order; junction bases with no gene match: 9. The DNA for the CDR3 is TGTGCCAGCAGCCCTGACCTAGCGGGAGTTTCAGATACGCAGTATTTT. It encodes CASSPDLAGVSDTQYF. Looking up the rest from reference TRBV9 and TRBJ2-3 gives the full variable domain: DSGVTQTPKHLITATGQRVTLRCSPRSGDLSVYWYQQSLDQGLQFLIQYYNGEERAKGNILERFSAQQFPDLHSELNLSSLELGDSALYFCASSPDLAGVSDTQYFGPGTRLTVL.

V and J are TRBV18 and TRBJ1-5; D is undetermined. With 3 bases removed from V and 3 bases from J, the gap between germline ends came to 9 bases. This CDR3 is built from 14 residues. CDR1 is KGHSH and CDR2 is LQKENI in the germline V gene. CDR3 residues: CASSPSTANQPQHF. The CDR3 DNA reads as TGTGCCAGCTCACCGTCTACTGCCAATCAGCCCCAGCATTTT.

The CDR3 loop is CATSDTRVGNEQFF. In DNA, the CDR3 is TGTGCCACCAGTGATACGAGGGTGGGCAATGAGCAGTTCTTC. The chain carries TRBV24-1 and TRBJ2-1; D perhaps matches TRBD2 (5 bases). Trimming took off 3 bases at V and 6 bases at J, with 11 bases between the two ends. The CDR3 has 14 amino acids. CDR1 KGHDR and CDR2 SFDVKD come from the germline V gene.

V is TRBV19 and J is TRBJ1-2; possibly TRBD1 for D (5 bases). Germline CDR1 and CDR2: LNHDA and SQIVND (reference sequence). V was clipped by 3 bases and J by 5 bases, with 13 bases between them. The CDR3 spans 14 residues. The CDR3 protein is CASSMARGGYGYTF. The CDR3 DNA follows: TGTGCCAGTAGTATGGCGAGGGGAGGTTATGGCTACACCTTC.

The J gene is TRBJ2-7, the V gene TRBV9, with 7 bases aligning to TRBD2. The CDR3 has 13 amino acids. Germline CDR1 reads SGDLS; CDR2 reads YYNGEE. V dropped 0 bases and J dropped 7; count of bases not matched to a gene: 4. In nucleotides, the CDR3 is TGTGCCAGCAGCGTAGTCGGGGGAGGGGAGCAGTACTTC. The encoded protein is CASSVVGGGEQYF.

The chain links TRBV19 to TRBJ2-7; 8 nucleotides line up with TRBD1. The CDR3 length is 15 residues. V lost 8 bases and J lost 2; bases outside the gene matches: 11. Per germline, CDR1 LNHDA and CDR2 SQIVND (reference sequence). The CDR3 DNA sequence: TGTGCCAGTCAAACGACAGGGGCCTCTCCCTACGAGCAGTACTTC. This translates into CASQTTGASPYEQYF.

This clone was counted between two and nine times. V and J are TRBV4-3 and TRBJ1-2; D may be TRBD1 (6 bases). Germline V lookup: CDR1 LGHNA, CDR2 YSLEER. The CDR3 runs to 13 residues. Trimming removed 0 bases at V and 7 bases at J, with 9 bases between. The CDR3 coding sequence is TGCGCCAGCAGCCAAGATACCAGGGGTGGCTACACCTTC. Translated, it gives CASSQDTRGGYTF.

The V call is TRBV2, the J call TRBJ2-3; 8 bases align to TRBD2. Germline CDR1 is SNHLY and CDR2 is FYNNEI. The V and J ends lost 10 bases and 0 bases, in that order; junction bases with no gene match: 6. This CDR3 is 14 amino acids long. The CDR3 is CATQLAGSTDTQYF. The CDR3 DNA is TGTGCCACCCAGTTAGCGGGGAGCACAGATACGCAGTATTTT. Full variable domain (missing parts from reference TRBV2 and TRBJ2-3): EPEVTQTPSHQVTQMGQEVILRCVPISNHLYFYWYRQILGQKVEFLVSFYNNEISEKSEIFDDQFSVERPDGSNFTLKIRSTKLEDSAMYFCATQLAGSTDTQYFGPGTRLTVL.

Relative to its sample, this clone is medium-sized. The CDR3 loop is CASSYSPGRDEQYF. The CDR3 DNA is TGTGCCAGCAGTTACTCGCCAGGCCGCGACGAGCAGTACTTC. The chain recombines TRBV6-6 with TRBJ2-7; D remains unclear. Looked up from germline, CDR1 is MNHNY and CDR2 is SVGAGI (reference sequence). The CDR3 totals 14 residues. Trimming pared 0 bases from V and 5 bases from J, leaving 11 bases between.

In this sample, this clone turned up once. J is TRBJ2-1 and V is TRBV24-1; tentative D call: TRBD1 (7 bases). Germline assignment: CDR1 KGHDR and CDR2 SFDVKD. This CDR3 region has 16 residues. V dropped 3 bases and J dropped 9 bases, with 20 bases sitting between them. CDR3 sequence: CATSDLGWAGGSEQFF. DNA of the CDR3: TGTGCCACCAGTGATCTTGGTTGGGCAGGGGGGAGTGAGCAGTTCTTC.

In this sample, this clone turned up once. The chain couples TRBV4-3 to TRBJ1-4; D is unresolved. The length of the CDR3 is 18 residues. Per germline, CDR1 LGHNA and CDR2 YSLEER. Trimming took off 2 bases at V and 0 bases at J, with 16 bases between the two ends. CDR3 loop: CASSQNTLTPTTNEKLFF. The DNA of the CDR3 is TGCGCCAGCAGCCAAAACACCCTTACCCCAACAACTAATGAAAAACTGTTTTTT.

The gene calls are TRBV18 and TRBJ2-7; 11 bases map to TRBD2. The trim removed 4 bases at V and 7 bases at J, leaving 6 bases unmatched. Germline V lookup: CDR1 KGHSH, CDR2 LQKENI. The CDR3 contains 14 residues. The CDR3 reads CASSLLAGEREQYF. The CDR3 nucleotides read TGTGCCAGCTCACTACTAGCGGGAGAACGGGAGCAGTACTTC.

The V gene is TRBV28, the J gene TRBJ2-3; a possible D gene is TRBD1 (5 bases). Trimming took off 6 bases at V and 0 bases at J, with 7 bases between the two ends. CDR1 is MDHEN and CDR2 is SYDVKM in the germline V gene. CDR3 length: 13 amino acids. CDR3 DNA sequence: TGTGCCAGCAGAGGACATAGCACAGATACGCAGTATTTT. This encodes CASRGHSTDTQYF.

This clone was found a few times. CDR3 protein: CASSSNRLAGGDTGELFF. The CDR3 nucleotides read TGTGCCAGCAGCTCCAACCGACTAGCGGGAGGAGACACCGGGGAGCTGTTTTTT. The chain uses TRBV7-9 and TRBJ2-2; 13 bases fit TRBD2. With 4 bases clipped from V and 3 bases from J, the junction kept 8 bases outside the gene matches. Germline CDR1 SEHNR, CDR2 FQNEAQ (reference sequence). The length of the CDR3 is 18 residues. The whole variable domain, filled in from reference TRBV7-9 and TRBJ2-2, reads DTGVSQNPRHKITKRGQNVTFRCDPISEHNRLYWYRQTLGQGPEFLTYFQNEAQLEKSRLLSDRFSAERPKGSFSTLEIQRTEQGDSAMYLCASSSNRLAGGDTGELFFGEGSRLTVL.

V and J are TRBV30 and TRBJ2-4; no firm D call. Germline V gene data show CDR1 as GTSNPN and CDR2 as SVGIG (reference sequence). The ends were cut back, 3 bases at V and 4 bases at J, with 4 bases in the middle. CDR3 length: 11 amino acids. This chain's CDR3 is CAWSQKNIQYF. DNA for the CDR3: TGTGCCTGGAGCCAGAAAAACATTCAGTACTTC.

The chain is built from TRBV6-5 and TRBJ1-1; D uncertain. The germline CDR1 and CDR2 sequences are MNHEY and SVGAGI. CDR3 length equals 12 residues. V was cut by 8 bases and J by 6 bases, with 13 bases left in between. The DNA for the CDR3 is TGTGCCAGCGGCGACGGCGGAGCTGAAGCTTTCTTT. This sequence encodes CASGDGGAEAFF.

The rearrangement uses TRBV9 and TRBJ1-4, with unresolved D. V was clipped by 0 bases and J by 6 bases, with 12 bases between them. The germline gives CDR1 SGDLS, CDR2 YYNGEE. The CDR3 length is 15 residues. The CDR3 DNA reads TGTGCCAGCAGCGTAGCCGCCGAACATGATGAAAAACTGTTTTTT. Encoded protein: CASSVAAEHDEKLFF.

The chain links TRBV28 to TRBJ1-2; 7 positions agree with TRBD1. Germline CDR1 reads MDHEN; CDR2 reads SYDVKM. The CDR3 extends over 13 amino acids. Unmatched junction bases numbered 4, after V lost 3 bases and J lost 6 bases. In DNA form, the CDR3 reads TGTGCCAGCAGTTTTGACAGGGTAGATGGCTACACCTTC. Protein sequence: CASSFDRVDGYTF.

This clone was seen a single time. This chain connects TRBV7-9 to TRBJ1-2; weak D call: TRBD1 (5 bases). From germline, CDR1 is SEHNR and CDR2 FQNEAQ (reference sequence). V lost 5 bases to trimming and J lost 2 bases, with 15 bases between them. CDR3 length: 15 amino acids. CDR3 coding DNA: TGTGCCAGCAGCCGCTATGGGGCTGAAAACTATGGCTACACCTTC. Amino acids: CASSRYGAENYGYTF.

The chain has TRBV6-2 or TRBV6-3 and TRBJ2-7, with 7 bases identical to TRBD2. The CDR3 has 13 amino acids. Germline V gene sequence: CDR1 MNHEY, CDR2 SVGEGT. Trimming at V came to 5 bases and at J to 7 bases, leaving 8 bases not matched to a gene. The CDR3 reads CASSERELAEQYF. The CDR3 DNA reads TGTGCCAGCAGTGAGCGGGAACTAGCGGAGCAGTACTTC.

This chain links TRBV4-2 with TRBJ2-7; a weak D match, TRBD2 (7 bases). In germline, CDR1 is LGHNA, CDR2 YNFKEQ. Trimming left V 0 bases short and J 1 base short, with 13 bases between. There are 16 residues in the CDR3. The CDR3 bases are TGTGCCAGCAGCCAAGAGATGCGGGGGCTTTCCTACGAGCAGTACTTC. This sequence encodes CASSQEMRGLSYEQYF.